The entry below describes one T cell receptor (beta chain). CDR1 LNHDA and CDR2 SQIVND come from the germline V gene (reference sequence). J gave up 8 bases and V 3 bases, and 6 bases lay outside the gene matches. CDR3 size: 13 residues. The sample originates from a study of blood T cell repertoires in COVID-19. At the level of the study: COVID-19 samples from acute and convalescent phases originated in the United States, Italy and Spain. Nucleic acid was either cDNA or gDNA, and it came from T cells, B-cell-depleted T cells, or PBMCs.

As originally analysed: The authors estimated nucleated cell counts from reference gene primer amplification. Sequenced by immunoSEQ multiplex PCR; TCRdb stores in-frame clones only, minus some. For V, J and clone size, that table is used; D and trimming come from the DNA. The profile shows some 200,000 clones, about 85% of them singletons. The chain links TRBV19 to TRBJ1-1, with 7 bases lining up with TRBD1. The sample taken for sequencing was peripheral blood. This sequence originates from a woman aged 80 or over with acute or convalescent COVID-19. The CDR3 DNA is TGTGCCAGTAGTATTTTTGGGACAGCCGAAGCTTTCTTT. Translated, it gives CASSIFGTAEAFF.